This T cell receptor (beta chain) was captured in a study of blood T cell repertoires in COVID-19. Background on the study: Samples representing acute and convalescent COVID-19 were sourced from the United States, Italy and Spain.

The Seattle site enrolled patients during active infection and followed them longitudinally. Assay: immunoSEQ multiplex PCR; the TCRdb copy retains only in-frame clones and omits some. The top ten hold around 15% of the sample, which has 140,000 to 150,000 clones, approximately 90% seen once. The CDR3 has 16 residues. CDR1 and CDR2 (germline): SGHAT, FQNNGV. V was clipped by 4 bases and J by 1 base, with 17 bases between them. This sequence joins TRBV11-2 and TRBJ2-7, with TRBD2 as a possible D gene (5 bases). The sequencing sample was made of peripheral blood. This TCR was sampled from a man between 18 and 35 years old with COVID-19, enrolled during active disease. The CDR3 reads CASSSRLASTSYEQYF. In DNA, the CDR3 is TGTGCCAGCAGCTCACGGTTGGCTAGCACTTCCTACGAGCAGTACTTC.